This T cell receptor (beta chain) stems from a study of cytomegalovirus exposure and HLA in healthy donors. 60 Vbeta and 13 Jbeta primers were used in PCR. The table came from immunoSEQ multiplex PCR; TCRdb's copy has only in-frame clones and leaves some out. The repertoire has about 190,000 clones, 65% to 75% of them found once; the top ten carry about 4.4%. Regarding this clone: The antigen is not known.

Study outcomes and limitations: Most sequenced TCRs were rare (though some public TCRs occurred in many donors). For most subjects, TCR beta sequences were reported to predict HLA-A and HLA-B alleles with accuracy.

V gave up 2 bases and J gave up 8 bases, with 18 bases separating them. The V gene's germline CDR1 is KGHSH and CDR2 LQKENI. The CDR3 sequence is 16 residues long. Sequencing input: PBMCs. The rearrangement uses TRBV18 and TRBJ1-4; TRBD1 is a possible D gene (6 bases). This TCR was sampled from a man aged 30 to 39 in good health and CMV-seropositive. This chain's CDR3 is CASSPGQGLLREKLFF. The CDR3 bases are TGTGCCAGCTCACCAGGGCAGGGGCTACTGCGGGAAAAACTGTTTTTT.